This T cell receptor beta chain was profiled in a study of T cells in Graves' hyperthyroidism and ophthalmopathy. The wider study: Peripheral blood was collected at initial diagnosis, before any treatment.

Overall study results and limits: Most expanded thyroid clonotypes above 0.001 also appeared in blood. Onset of ophthalmopathy came a median around 6.5 months after the model predicted it.

This clonotype was seen more than once but under ten times. Its antigen is as yet unknown. The CDR3 spans 17 residues. Per germline, CDR1 MNHEY and CDR2 SMNVEV (reference sequence). V lost 2 bases and J lost 3; bases outside the gene matches: 7. Researchers took RNA transcripts and amplified the TCR beta CDR3 regions from them. HTBI primers were the set used in a first-round RT-PCR of the TCR CDR3. TCRdb reanalysed the multiplex PCR reads using MiXCR and keeps one entry per CDR3 protein. The table includes tens of thousands of distinct CDR3 sequences, around 48% detected once. The sequencing sample was made of blood. The sequence derives from a woman aged 50 to 65 with Graves' hyperthyroidism that later progressed to Graves' ophthalmopathy. The chain joins TRBV27 to TRBJ2-1; TRBD1 matches at 10 bases. CDR3: CASSLSPTGGFYNEQFF. CDR3 DNA: TGTGCCAGCAGTTTAAGTCCGACAGGGGGCTTCTACAATGAGCAGTTCTTC.